The clone carrying this T cell receptor beta chain was counted ten times or more. The antigen is unknown. These data belong to a study of glioma-infiltrating T cells. The study's findings and limits: Gliomas, especially low-grade, showed above-expected tissue-blood divergence; non-neoplastic patients showed below. Only very few CDR3 sequences appeared in both tissue and blood.

Amplification of TCR alpha and beta CDR3 regions from RNA used iRepertoire nested multiplex PCR. One-step reverse transcription and amplification started from about 100-400 ng of tissue mRNA or PBMC total RNA. TCRdb re-derived calls from the multiplex PCR reads in MiXCR, one entry per CDR3 protein. This table holds some 120,000 distinct CDR3 sequences, approximately 25% found once. Losses at the gene ends were 6 bases for V and 3 bases for J; bases not matched to a gene: 0. This CDR3 contains 12 residues. Germline V gene sequence: CDR1 MNHNS, CDR2 SASEGT. Sequenced input: glioma tissue, nonneoplastic brain tissue, or PBMCs (not recorded which). V usage is TRBV6-1 and J usage is TRBJ2-7; 9 bases fit TRBD2. This TCR was recovered from a human donor with low-grade glioma or glioblastoma, undergoing nonglioma brain surgery, or in good health (not recorded which). The CDR3 sequence is CASRLAGYEQYF. As DNA, the CDR3 is TGTGCCAGCAGACTAGCGGGCTACGAGCAGTACTTC.